These T cell receptor beta chains were read from a single sample in a study of T cells in narcolepsy. Measured with immunoSEQ multiplex PCR; TCRdb has only the in-frame clones, and not every one. The table records under 35,000 clones, around four fifths of them present only once. Sequenced sample: CD45RA- memory CD4+ T cells from PBMCs. Receptors were obtained from a human donor with narcolepsy. Both conserved end residues are part of each CDR3. A D gene is named only where the DNA matches it firmly.

J: TRBJ1-5; D: .; V: TRBV28; CDR3: CASSMIGGRKPQHF
J: TRBJ2-5; D: .; V: TRBV7-2; CDR3: CASSLVLPGDPQYF
J: TRBJ1-4; D: .; V: TRBV11-2; CDR3: CASSSTGLVNEKLFF
J: TRBJ2-7; D: TRBD2; V: TRBV6-6; CDR3: CASTPRLAVSSYEQYF
J: TRBJ1-4; D: .; V: TRBV19; CDR3: CASSITGEKLFF
J: TRBJ1-1; D: .; V: TRBV12-5; CDR3: CASLFEGGTEAFF
J: TRBJ1-1; D: TRBD1; V: TRBV10-3; CDR3: CAISEFSTGANTEAFF
J: TRBJ2-7; D: .; V: TRBV10-2; CDR3: CASSESVYEQYF
J: TRBJ1-1; D: .; V: TRBV28; CDR3: CASSRQGTNTEAFF
J: TRBJ1-2; D: TRBD1; V: TRBV5-1; CDR3: CASSLGQGDYGYTF
J: TRBJ2-3; D: .; V: TRBV7-8; CDR3: CASSFGARSTDTQYF
J: TRBJ1-1; D: .; V: TRBV14; CDR3: CASSLGRVSVTEAFF
J: TRBJ2-5; D: TRBD1; V: TRBV15; CDR3: CATSVQGRGETQHF
J: TRBJ1-1; D: .; V: TRBV23-1; CDR3: CASSQSTVSTEAFF
J: TRBJ1-5; D: TRBD1; V: TRBV6-1; CDR3: CASSPGQGSFQPQHF
J: TRBJ2-5; D: TRBD2; V: TRBV6-5; CDR3: CASTRTLAGRETQYF
J: TRBJ1-2; D: .; V: TRBV28; CDR3: CASSLGLSEGYTF
J: TRBJ2-1; D: .; V: TRBV7-2; CDR3: CASRRQVPSYNEQFF
J: TRBJ1-5; D: TRBD1; V: TRBV6-1; CDR3: CASRGDRYQPQHF
J: TRBJ1-1; D: .; V: TRBV19; CDR3: CASRFKGGNTEAFF
J: TRBJ1-2; D: .; V: TRBV9; CDR3: CASSVVRAYEEGYTF
J: TRBJ1-5; D: .; V: TRBV28; CDR3: CASSFLVAASNQPQHF
J: TRBJ2-5; D: .; V: TRBV5-4; CDR3: CASSLELNQETQYF
J: TRBJ2-7; D: .; V: TRBV7-2; CDR3: CASSPQQGHPGEQYF
J: TRBJ1-3; D: .; V: TRBV7-9; CDR3: CASSAQTGSGNTIYF
J: TRBJ2-3; D: TRBD1; V: TRBV5-1; CDR3: CASSPRGQLTDTRYF
J: TRBJ2-3; D: .; V: TRBV11-1; CDR3: CASSLYGGAPDTQYF
J: TRBJ2-1; D: TRBD2; V: TRBV7-2; CDR3: CASSLAWGSGRASEQFF